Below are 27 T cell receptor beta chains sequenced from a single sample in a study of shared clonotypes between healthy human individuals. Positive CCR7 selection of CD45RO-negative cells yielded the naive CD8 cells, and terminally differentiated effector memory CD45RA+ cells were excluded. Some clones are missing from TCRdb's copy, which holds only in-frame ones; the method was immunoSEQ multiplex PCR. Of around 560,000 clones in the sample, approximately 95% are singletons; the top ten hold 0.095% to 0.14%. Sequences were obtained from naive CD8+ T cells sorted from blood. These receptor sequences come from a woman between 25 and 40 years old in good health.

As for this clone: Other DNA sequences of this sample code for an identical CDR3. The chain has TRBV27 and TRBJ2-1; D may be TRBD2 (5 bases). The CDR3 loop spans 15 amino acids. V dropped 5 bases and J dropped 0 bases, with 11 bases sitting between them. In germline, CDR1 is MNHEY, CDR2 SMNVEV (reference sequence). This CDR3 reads CASSLTGSSYNEQFF. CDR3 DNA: TGTGCCAGCAGTCTTACGGGGAGCTCCTACAATGAGCAGTTCTTC.

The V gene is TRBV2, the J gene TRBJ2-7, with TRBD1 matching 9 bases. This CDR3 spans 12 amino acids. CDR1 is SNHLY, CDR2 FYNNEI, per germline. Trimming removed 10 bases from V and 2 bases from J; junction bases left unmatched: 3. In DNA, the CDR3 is TGTGCCATAGACAGGGGGACCTACGAGCAGTACTTC. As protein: CAIDRGTYEQYF.

This CDR3 reads CASSLGPDRGFDEQFF. The CDR3 region has the DNA TGTGCCAGCAGCTTAGGTCCGGACAGGGGTTTTGATGAGCAGTTCTTC. The chain has TRBV7-6 and TRBJ2-1, with 9 positions matching TRBD1. Germline V CDR1 and CDR2: SGHVS, FNYEAQ. The trim removed 1 base at V and 8 bases at J, leaving 9 bases unmatched. The CDR3 is made up of 16 amino acids.

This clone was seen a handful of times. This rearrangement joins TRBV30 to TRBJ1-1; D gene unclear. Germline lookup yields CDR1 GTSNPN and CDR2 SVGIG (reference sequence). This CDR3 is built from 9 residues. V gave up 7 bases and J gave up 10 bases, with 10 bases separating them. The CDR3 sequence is CALTAGAFF. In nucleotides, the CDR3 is TGTGCCTTGACCGCCGGAGCTTTCTTT.

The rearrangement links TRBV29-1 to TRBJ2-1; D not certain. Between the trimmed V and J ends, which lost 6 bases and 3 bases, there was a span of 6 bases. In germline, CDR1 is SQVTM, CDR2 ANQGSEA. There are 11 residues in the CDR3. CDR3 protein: CSVLHYNEQFF. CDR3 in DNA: TGCAGCGTCCTACACTACAATGAGCAGTTCTTC.

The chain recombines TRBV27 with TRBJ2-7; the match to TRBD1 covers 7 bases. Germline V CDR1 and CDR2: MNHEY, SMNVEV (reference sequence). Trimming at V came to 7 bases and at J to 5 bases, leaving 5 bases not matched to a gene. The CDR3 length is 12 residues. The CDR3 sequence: CASKGARNEQYF. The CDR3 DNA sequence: TGTGCCAGCAAGGGGGCTAGGAACGAGCAGTACTTC.

CDR3 DNA: TGCGCCAGCAGTCCCAGTGGCCATTTGGGTCAGCCCCAGCATTTT. Its translation: CASSPSGHLGQPQHF. The chain is built from TRBV23-1 and TRBJ1-5; no reliable D call. TRBV23-1 carries the ORF label, with uncertain function. The CDR3 length is 15 residues. With 4 bases removed from V and 6 bases from J, the gap between germline ends came to 16 bases.

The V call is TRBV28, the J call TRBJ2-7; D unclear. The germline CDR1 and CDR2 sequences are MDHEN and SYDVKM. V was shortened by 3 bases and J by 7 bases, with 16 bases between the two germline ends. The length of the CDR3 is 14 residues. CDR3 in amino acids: CASSFFSEVGEQYF. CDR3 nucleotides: TGTGCCAGCAGTTTCTTTTCCGAGGTGGGGGAGCAGTACTTC. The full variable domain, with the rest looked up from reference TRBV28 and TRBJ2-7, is DVKVTQSSRYLVKRTGEKVFLECVQDMDHENMFWYRQDPGLGLRLIYFSYDVKMKEKGDIPEGYSVSREKKERFSLILESASTNQTSMYLCASSFFSEVGEQYFGPGTRLTVT.

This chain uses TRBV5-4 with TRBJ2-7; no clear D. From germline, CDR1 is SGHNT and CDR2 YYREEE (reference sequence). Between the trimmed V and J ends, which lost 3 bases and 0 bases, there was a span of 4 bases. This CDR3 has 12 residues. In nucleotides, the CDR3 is TGTGCCAGCAGCTCTTACTCCTACGAGCAGTACTTC. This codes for CASSSYSYEQYF.

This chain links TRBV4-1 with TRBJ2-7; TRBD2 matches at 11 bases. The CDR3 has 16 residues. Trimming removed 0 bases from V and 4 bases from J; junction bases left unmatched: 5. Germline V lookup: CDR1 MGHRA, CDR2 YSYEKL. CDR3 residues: CASSQEGLAGLYEQYF. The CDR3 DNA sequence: TGCGCCAGCAGCCAAGAAGGACTAGCGGGTTTATACGAGCAGTACTTC.

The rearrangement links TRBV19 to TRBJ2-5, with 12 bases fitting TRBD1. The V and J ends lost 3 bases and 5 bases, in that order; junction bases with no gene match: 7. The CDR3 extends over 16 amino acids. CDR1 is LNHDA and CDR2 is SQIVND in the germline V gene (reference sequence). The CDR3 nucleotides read TGTGCCAGTAGTATTTGGGGACAGGGGGCCGGTGAGACCCAGTACTTC. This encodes CASSIWGQGAGETQYF.

CDR3 DNA sequence: TGTGCCAGTAGTGTTGGGGGTACTGAAGCTTTCTTT. Translating it yields CASSVGGTEAFF. The J gene is TRBJ1-1, the V gene TRBV19; TRBD1 is a possible D gene (5 bases). The CDR3 contains 12 residues. V lost 5 bases and J lost 5, with 9 bases in between. Germline V lookup: CDR1 LNHDA, CDR2 SQIVND (reference sequence).

CDR3 nucleotides: TGTGCCAGCAGCGTAGTCGGCGACCACTACGAGCAGTACTTC. Translation gives CASSVVGDHYEQYF. The chain joins TRBV9 to TRBJ2-7; D is unresolved. CDR1 and CDR2 from the germline V gene are SGDLS and YYNGEE. V was cut by 0 bases and J by 3 bases, with 10 bases left in between. The CDR3 consists of 14 residues.

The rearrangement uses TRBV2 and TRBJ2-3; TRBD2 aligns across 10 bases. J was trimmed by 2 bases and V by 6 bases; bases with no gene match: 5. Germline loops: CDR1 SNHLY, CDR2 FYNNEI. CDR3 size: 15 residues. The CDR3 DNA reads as TGTGCCAGCAGGGCTAGCGGGAGACCCACAGATACGCAGTATTTT. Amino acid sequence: CASRASGRPTDTQYF. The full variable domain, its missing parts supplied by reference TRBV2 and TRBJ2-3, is EPEVTQTPSHQVTQMGQEVILRCVPISNHLYFYWYRQILGQKVEFLVSFYNNEISEKSEIFDDQFSVERPDGSNFTLKIRSTKLEDSAMYFCASRASGRPTDTQYFGPGTRLTVL.

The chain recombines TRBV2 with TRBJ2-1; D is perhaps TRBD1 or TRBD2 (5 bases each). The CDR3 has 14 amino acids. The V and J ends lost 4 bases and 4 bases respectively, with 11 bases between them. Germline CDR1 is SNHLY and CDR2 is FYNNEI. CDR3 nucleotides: TGTGCCAGCAGTGGCAGGGAGATTTACAATGAGCAGTTCTTC. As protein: CASSGREIYNEQFF.

CDR3 in amino acids: CSVGAFRGAGYGYTF. In DNA form, the CDR3 reads TGCAGCGTTGGGGCTTTCAGGGGGGCAGGATATGGCTACACCTTC. J is TRBJ1-2 and V is TRBV29-1; 7 positions match TRBD1. After removal of 4 bases from V and 5 bases from J, the junction contained 13 bases not matched to a gene. From germline, CDR1 is SQVTM and CDR2 ANQGSEA. The CDR3 has 15 amino acids.

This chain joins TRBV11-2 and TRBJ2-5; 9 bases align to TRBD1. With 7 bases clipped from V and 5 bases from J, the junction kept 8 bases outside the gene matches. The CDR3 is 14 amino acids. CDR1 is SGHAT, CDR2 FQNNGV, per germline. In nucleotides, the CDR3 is TGTGCCAGCAAAACAACAGGGGGCGGGGAGACCCAGTACTTC. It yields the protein CASKTTGGGETQYF.

CDR3 sequence reads: CASSVGSGRYEQYF. CDR3 nucleotide sequence: TGTGCCAGCAGCGTAGGTAGCGGGAGATACGAGCAGTACTTC. The V and J genes are TRBV9 and TRBJ2-7, with 9 nucleotides matching TRBD2. The V gene end was trimmed by 0 bases and the J gene end by 4 bases; junction bases not matched to a gene: 2. Germline V lookup: CDR1 SGDLS, CDR2 YYNGEE. CDR3 length equals 14 residues.

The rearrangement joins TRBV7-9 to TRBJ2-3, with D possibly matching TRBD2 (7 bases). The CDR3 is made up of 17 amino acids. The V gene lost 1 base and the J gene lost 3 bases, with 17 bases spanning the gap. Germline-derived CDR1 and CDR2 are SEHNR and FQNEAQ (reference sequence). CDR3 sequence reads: CASSLGEGGAGTDTQYF. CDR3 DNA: TGTGCCAGCAGCTTAGGGGAAGGGGGGGCTGGAACAGATACGCAGTATTTT.

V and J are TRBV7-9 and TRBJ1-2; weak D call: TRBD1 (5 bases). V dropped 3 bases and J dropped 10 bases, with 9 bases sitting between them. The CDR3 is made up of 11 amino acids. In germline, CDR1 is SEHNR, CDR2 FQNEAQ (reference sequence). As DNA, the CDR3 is TGTGCCAGCAGCTTCTCAGGGTTCTACACCTTC. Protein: CASSFSGFYTF.

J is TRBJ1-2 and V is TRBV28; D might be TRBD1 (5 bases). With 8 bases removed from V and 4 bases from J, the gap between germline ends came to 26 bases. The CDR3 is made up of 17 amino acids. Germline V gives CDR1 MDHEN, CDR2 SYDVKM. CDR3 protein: CASLNPDSGRGPYGYTF. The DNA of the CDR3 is TGTGCCAGCCTTAATCCCGATTCCGGCCGGGGCCCCTATGGCTACACCTTC.

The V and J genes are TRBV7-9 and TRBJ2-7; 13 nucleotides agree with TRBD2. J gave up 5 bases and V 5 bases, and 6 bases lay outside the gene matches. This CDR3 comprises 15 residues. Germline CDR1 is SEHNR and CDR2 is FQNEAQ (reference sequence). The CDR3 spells CASSSTSGRAHEQYF. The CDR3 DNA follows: TGTGCCAGCAGCAGTACTAGCGGGAGGGCCCACGAGCAGTACTTC.

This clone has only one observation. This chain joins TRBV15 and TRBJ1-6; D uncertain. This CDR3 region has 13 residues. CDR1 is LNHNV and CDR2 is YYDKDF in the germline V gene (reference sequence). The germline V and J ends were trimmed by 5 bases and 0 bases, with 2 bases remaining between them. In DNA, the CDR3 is TGTGCCACCAGCGGCTCCTATAATTCACCCCTCCACTTT. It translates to CATSGSYNSPLHF.

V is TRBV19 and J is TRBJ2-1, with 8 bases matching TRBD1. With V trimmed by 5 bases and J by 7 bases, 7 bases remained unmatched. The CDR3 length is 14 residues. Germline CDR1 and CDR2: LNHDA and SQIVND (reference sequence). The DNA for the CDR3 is TGTGCCAGTAGTTTGGACAGGGAAAGGAATGAGCAGTTCTTC. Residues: CASSLDRERNEQFF.

Here the CDR3 reads CASSPLAGGHNEQFF. CDR3 DNA sequence: TGTGCCAGCAGCCCCCTAGCGGGAGGCCACAATGAGCAGTTCTTC. The chain links TRBV5-4 to TRBJ2-1; 11 nucleotides match TRBD2. The CDR3 has 15 residues. CDR1 and CDR2 (germline): SGHNT, YYREEE (reference sequence). V lost 4 bases, J lost 5 bases, and 5 bases stayed unmatched.

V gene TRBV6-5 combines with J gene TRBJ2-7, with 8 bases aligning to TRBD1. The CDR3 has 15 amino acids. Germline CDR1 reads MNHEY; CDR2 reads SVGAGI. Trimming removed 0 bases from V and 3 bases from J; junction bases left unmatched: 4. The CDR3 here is CASSYSWDRIYEQYF. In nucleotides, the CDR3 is TGTGCCAGCAGTTACTCGTGGGACAGGATCTACGAGCAGTACTTC.

The CDR3 sequence: CASSYSKGGELFF. The CDR3 bases are TGTGCCAGCAGTTACTCGAAGGGAGGGGAGCTGTTTTTT. The chain joins TRBV6-6 to TRBJ2-2; D gene ambiguous. The germline gives CDR1 MNHNY, CDR2 SVGAGI (reference sequence). Trimming removed 0 bases at V and 8 bases at J, with 7 bases between. The CDR3 consists of 13 residues.